A selection of T cell receptor beta chains follows, all from one sample in a study of cytomegalovirus exposure and HLA in healthy donors. Assay used: immunoSEQ multiplex PCR; TCRdb lists only in-frame clones, some missing. The sample's table shows roughly 80,000 clones. What was sequenced was PBMCs. All receptors derive from a girl aged 5-17 years in good health and CMV-seropositive. Both conserved end residues are part of each CDR3. Fields, in order: CDR3 protein, CDR3 DNA, D gene, CDR3 length, V gene, J gene. The D gene is left open where the match is weak.

CASKTGLMNTEAFF	TGTGCCAGTAAGACAGGACTCATGAACACTGAAGCTTTCTTT	NA	14	TRBV6-5	TRBJ1-1
CASSLEALGTGTDTQYF	TGCGCCAGCAGCTTGGAGGCCCTAGGGACAGGAACAGATACGCAGTATTTT	TRBD1	17	TRBV5-1	TRBJ2-3
CASSLRGAQPQHF	TGTGCCAGCAGTTTACGTGGGGCTCAGCCCCAGCATTTT	NA	13	TRBV27	TRBJ1-5
CASSYGTGENSPLHF	TGCGCCAGCAGCTATGGGACAGGCGAAAATTCACCCCTCCACTTT	TRBD1	15	TRBV5-1	TRBJ1-6
CASSEPGLTQENQYF	TGTGCCAGCAGCGAACCAGGGTTAACGCAAGAGAACCAGTACTTC	NA	15	TRBV6-5	TRBJ2-5
CASSNAGSHTEAFF	TGTGCCAGCAGTAACGCCGGGAGCCACACTGAAGCTTTCTTT	NA	14	TRBV28	TRBJ1-1
CASSLAWGDEQYF	TGCGCCAGCAGCTTGGCCTGGGGGGACGAGCAGTACTTC	NA	13	TRBV5-1	TRBJ2-7
CASSVGTGTIPLHF	TGCGCCAGCAGCGTCGGGACAGGGACGATTCCCCTCCACTTT	TRBD1	14	TRBV5-1	TRBJ1-6
CASSPGWSTEAFF	TGTGCCAGCAGCCCGGGGTGGAGCACTGAAGCTTTCTTT	NA	13	TRBV5-4	TRBJ1-1
CASRNTKPLHF	TGTGCCAGCAGGAACACCAAACCCCTCCACTTT	NA	11	TRBV2	TRBJ1-6
CATTLLRRSYGYTF	TGTGCCACCACCCTCCTAAGACGGAGCTATGGCTACACCTTC	NA	14	TRBV15	TRBJ1-2
CASSVVAGGLNNEQFF	TGCGCCAGCAGCGTAGTAGCGGGGGGCCTAAACAATGAGCAGTTCTTC	TRBD2	16	TRBV5-1	TRBJ2-1
CASSQEVTSGFEQFF	TGTGCCAGCAGCCAAGAAGTGACTAGCGGATTTGAGCAGTTCTTC	TRBD2	15	TRBV4-2	TRBJ2-1
CASSLTPDINTPLHF	TGCGCCAGCAGCCTTACGCCGGACATAAATACACCCCTCCACTTT	NA	15	TRBV5-1	TRBJ1-6
CASSLVGAGEKLFF	TGTGCCAGCAGCTTGGTAGGGGCCGGGGAAAAACTGTTTTTT	NA	14	TRBV5-4	TRBJ1-4
CSVVRDINTEAFF	TGCAGCGTTGTACGGGACATAAACACTGAAGCTTTCTTT	NA	13	TRBV29-1	TRBJ1-1
CASSPVGSNEQFF	TGTGCCAGCAGCCCCGTCGGGAGCAATGAGCAGTTCTTC	NA	13	TRBV7-2	TRBJ2-1
CASSVGPPSGSYEQYF	TGTGCCAGCAGCGTAGGTCCGCCTAGCGGGTCCTACGAGCAGTACTTC	TRBD2	16	TRBV9	TRBJ2-7
CASSGRRGAFF	TGTGCCAGCAGCGGTCGCAGAGGGGCTTTCTTT	NA	11	TRBV11-2	TRBJ1-1
CASSLVGGGRYGYTF	TGTGCCAGCAGCTTGGTAGGGGGCGGTAGGTATGGCTACACCTTC	TRBD1	15	TRBV5-6	TRBJ1-2
CASSQERGSSYNSPLHF	TGCGCCAGCAGCCAAGAGAGGGGGAGCTCCTATAATTCACCCCTCCACTTT	NA	17	TRBV4-3	TRBJ1-6
CSVGRGWDYEQYF	TGCAGCGTTGGCCGGGGGTGGGATTACGAGCAGTACTTC	NA	13	TRBV29-1	TRBJ2-7
CASSVEFLVREQFF	TGTGCCAGCAGTGTGGAATTTCTAGTCCGAGAGCAGTTCTTC	NA	14	TRBV6-1	TRBJ2-1
CAWSEGQSNQPQHF	TGTGCCTGGAGTGAGGGACAATCCAATCAGCCCCAGCATTTT	NA	14	TRBV30	TRBJ1-5
CASSVTGSGANVLTF	TGTGCCAGCAGCGTGACAGGGTCTGGGGCCAACGTCCTGACTTTC	TRBD1	15	TRBV9	TRBJ2-6
CSVARAEDQPQHF	TGCAGCGTTGCGCGGGCCGAGGATCAGCCCCAGCATTTT	NA	13	TRBV29-1	TRBJ1-5
CASSQLAGSGANVLTF	TGCGCCAGCAGCCAATTAGCGGGGTCTGGGGCCAACGTCCTGACTTTC	TRBD2	16	TRBV4-1	TRBJ2-6
CATSRVYRGARGGETQYF	TGTGCCACCAGCAGAGTATACAGGGGGGCGAGGGGAGGAGAGACCCAGTACTTC	TRBD1	18	TRBV15	TRBJ2-5